This T cell receptor (beta chain) was recorded in a study of cytomegalovirus exposure and HLA in healthy donors. Germline V gives CDR1 SGHTA, CDR2 FQGNSA. The CDR3 totals 15 residues. PCR involved 60 Vbeta and 13 Jbeta primers. Measured with immunoSEQ multiplex PCR; TCRdb has only the in-frame clones, and not every one. The sample records 200,000 to 250,000 clones, approximately 78% being singletons. The genes are TRBV7-2 and TRBJ2-5, with 11 bases fitting TRBD2. The DNA end is more similar to TRBJ2-7, so the J call may be wrong. This clonotype originated in a male donor in good health and CMV-seronegative. Sequenced input: PBMCs. CDR3 amino acids: CASSLTSGIVYEQYF. The CDR3 nucleotides read TGTGCCAGCAGCTTGACTAGCGGGATCGTCTACGAGCAGTACTTC.